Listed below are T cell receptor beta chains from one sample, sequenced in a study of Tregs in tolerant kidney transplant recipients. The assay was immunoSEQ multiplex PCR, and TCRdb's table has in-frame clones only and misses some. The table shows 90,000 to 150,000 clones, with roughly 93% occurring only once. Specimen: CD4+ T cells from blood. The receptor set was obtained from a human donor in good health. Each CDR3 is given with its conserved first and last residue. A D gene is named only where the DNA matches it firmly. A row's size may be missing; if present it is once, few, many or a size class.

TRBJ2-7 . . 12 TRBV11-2 CASSRTLYEQYF TGTGCCAGCAGTCGGACCCTCTACGAGCAGTACTTC
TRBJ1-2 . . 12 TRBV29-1 CSGGQTNYGYTF TGCAGCGGGGGACAAACTAACTATGGCTACACCTTC
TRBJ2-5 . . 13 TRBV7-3 CASSLTFQETQYF TGTGCCAGCAGCTTAACGTTCCAAGAGACCCAGTACTTC
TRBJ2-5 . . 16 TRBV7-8 CASSLDSWGRQETQYF TGTGCCAGCAGCTTAGATTCTTGGGGGCGCCAAGAGACCCAGTACTTC
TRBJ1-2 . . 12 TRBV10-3 CAISEGRVGYTF TGTGCCATCAGTGAGGGCAGGGTTGGCTACACCTTC
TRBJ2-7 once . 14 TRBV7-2 CASSLVGGDYEQYF TGTGCCAGCAGCTTAGTGGGGGGAGACTACGAGCAGTACTTC
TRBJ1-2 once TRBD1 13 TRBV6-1 CASRLGTANGYTF TGTGCCAGCAGACTAGGGACAGCGAATGGCTACACCTTC
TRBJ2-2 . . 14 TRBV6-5 CASSYSPPTGELFF TGTGCCAGCAGTTACTCACCTCCCACCGGGGAGCTGTTTTTT
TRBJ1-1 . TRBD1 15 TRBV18 CASSVRTGPNTEAFF TGTGCCAGCTCAGTTCGGACAGGGCCGAACACTGAAGCTTTCTTT
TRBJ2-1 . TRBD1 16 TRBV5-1 CASSPRQGRTYNEQFF TGCGCCAGCAGCCCGAGACAGGGTCGGACCTACAATGAGCAGTTCTTC
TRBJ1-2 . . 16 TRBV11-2 CASSLSSGGVNYGYTF TGTGCCAGCAGCTTAAGTTCGGGTGGAGTTAACTATGGCTACACCTTC
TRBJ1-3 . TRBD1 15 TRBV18 CASSVGTASGNTIYF TGTGCCAGCTCAGTAGGGACAGCCTCTGGAAACACCATATATTTT
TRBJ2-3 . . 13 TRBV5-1 CASSLSRADTQYF TGCGCCAGCAGCTTGTCCAGGGCAGATACGCAGTATTTT
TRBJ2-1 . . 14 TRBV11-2 CASSPVWAGNEQFF TGTGCCAGCAGCCCTGTTTGGGCAGGCAATGAGCAGTTCTTC
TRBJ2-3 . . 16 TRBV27 CASSLQGGLRTDTQYF TGTGCCAGCAGTTTACAGGGGGGGTTAAGGACAGATACGCAGTATTTT
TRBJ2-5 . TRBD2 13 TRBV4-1 CASSRLAGETQYF TGCGCCAGCAGCCGACTAGCGGGAGAGACCCAGTACTTC
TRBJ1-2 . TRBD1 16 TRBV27 CASTPPAGEVRGLYTF TGTGCCAGCACCCCACCGGCGGGGGAGGTGAGGGGGCTCTACACCTTC
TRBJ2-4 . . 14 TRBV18 CASSPANRVDIQYF TGTGCCAGCTCACCAGCGAACAGGGTGGACATTCAGTACTTC
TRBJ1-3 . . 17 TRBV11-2 CASSWRRQASSGNTIYF TGTGCCAGCAGCTGGAGAAGACAGGCGAGCTCTGGAAACACCATATATTTT
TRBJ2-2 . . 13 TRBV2 CASTFQGTGELFF TGTGCCAGCACTTTTCAGGGGACCGGGGAGCTGTTTTTT
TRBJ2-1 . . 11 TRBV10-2 CASSQLDEQFF TGCGCCAGCAGTCAGCTGGATGAGCAGTTCTTC
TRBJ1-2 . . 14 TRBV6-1 CASSERRGDYGYTF TGTGCCAGCAGTGAAAGGCGCGGGGATTATGGCTACACCTTC
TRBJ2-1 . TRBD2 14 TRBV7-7 CASSQSPGGNEQFF TGTGCCAGCAGCCAATCCCCCGGGGGGAATGAGCAGTTCTTC
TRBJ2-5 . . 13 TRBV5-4 CASSLDRQETQYF TGTGCCAGCAGCTTGGATAGGCAAGAGACCCAGTACTTC
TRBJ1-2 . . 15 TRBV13 CASSLAAGSIYGYTF TGTGCCAGCAGCTTAGCCGCAGGGAGTATCTATGGCTACACCTTC
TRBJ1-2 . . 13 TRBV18 CASSPPGFYGYTF TGTGCCAGCTCACCCCCGGGTTTCTATGGCTACACCTTC
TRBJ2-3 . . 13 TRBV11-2 CASSLAGADTQYF TGTGCCAGCAGCTTAGCGGGGGCAGATACGCAGTATTTT
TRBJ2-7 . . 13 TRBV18 CASSPADNHEQYF TGTGCCAGCTCACCAGCGGACAACCACGAGCAGTACTTC
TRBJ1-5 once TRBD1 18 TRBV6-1 CASSEPPTGFYSNQPQHF TGTGCCAGCAGTGAACCCCCGACAGGGTTCTATAGCAATCAGCCCCAGCATTTT
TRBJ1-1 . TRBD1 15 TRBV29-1 CSVPRQGSLNTEAFF TGCAGCGTGCCTCGACAGGGAAGCTTGAACACTGAAGCTTTCTTT
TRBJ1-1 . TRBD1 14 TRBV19 CASRGQDKNTEAFF TGTGCCAGTAGAGGACAGGACAAGAACACTGAAGCTTTCTTT
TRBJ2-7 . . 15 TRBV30 CAWTLAGRSVYEQYF TGTGCCTGGACCCTCGCGGGGAGGTCGGTTTACGAGCAGTACTTC
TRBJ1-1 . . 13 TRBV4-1 CASSQVAKIEAFF TGCGCCAGCAGCCAAGTTGCGAAGATTGAAGCTTTCTTT
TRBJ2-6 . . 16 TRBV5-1 CASSPGPISGANVLTF TGCGCCAGCAGCCCGGGACCGATCTCTGGGGCCAACGTCCTGACTTTC
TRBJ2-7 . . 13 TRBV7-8 CASSRGPGNEQYF TGTGCCAGCAGCCGAGGTCCAGGGAACGAGCAGTACTTC
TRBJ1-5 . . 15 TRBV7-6 CASSVQGGSNQPQHF TGTGCCAGCAGCGTGCAGGGAGGTAGCAATCAGCCCCAGCATTTT
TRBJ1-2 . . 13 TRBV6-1 CASSHRGAHGYTF TGTGCCAGCAGCCATCGGGGGGCGCATGGCTACACCTTC
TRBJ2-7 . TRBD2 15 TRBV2 CASSGLAGQQGEQYF TGTGCCAGCAGTGGGCTAGCGGGGCAGCAGGGAGAGCAGTACTTC
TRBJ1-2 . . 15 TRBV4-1 CASSQVVRQGRIDTF TGCGCCAGCAGCCAAGTGGTGAGGCAGGGGAGAATCGACACCTTC
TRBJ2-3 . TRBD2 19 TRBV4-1 CASSQARGLAGGPADTQYF TGCGCCAGCAGCCAGGCCCGGGGACTAGCGGGAGGGCCGGCAGATACGCAGTATTTT